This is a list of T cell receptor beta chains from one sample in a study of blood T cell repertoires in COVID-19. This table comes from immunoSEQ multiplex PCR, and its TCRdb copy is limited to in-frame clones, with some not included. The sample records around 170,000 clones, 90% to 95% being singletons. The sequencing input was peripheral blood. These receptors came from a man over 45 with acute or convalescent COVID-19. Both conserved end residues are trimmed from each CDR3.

cdr3_aa: ASSVAGGNLYNEQF
v_call: TRBV9
j_call: TRBJ2-1

cdr3_aa: ASSLVGAKSSGNTIY
v_call: TRBV7-9
j_call: TRBJ1-3

cdr3_aa: ASSERTSGTYEQY
v_call: TRBV19
j_call: TRBJ2-7

cdr3_aa: ASSLGGNGETQY
v_call: TRBV7-3
j_call: TRBJ2-5

cdr3_aa: ASSLSRTSGSYEQY
v_call: TRBV7-9
j_call: TRBJ2-7

cdr3_aa: ASSSGGAKSGELF
v_call: TRBV9
j_call: TRBJ2-2

cdr3_aa: ASSLSGQPYNEQF
v_call: TRBV27
j_call: TRBJ2-1

cdr3_aa: ASSENRGGPAKNIQY
v_call: TRBV10-1
j_call: TRBJ2-4

cdr3_aa: SVRQGAGGTQY
v_call: TRBV29-1
j_call: TRBJ2-3

cdr3_aa: ASSPRIGLGEAF
v_call: TRBV4-1
j_call: TRBJ1-1

cdr3_aa: ASSESGGNQPQH
v_call: TRBV10-1
j_call: TRBJ1-5

cdr3_aa: ASRGAGFFNEQF
v_call: TRBV28
j_call: TRBJ2-1

cdr3_aa: ASSDSMNTEAF
v_call: TRBV12-3/TRBV12-4
j_call: TRBJ1-1

cdr3_aa: ASSLDWSSYNEQF
v_call: TRBV7-2
j_call: TRBJ2-1

cdr3_aa: ASRGTGNYGYT
v_call: TRBV27
j_call: TRBJ1-2

cdr3_aa: ASSLNEGTEAF
v_call: TRBV7-3
j_call: TRBJ1-1

cdr3_aa: ASSLGTGGSLSNQPQH
v_call: TRBV6-2/TRBV6-3
j_call: TRBJ1-5

cdr3_aa: ASSLDSSTDTQY
v_call: TRBV11-2
j_call: TRBJ2-3

cdr3_aa: ASSLDNSGANVLT
v_call: TRBV5-4
j_call: TRBJ2-6

cdr3_aa: ASSGLPSGNGYEQY
v_call: TRBV5-1
j_call: TRBJ2-7

cdr3_aa: ASSEAWLAGANEQF
v_call: TRBV6-1
j_call: TRBJ2-1

cdr3_aa: ASSTFGTVRNQPQH
v_call: TRBV28
j_call: TRBJ1-5

cdr3_aa: ASSLGGSQETQY
v_call: TRBV5-1
j_call: TRBJ2-5

cdr3_aa: ASSLRFSSGNTIY
v_call: TRBV6-2/TRBV6-3
j_call: TRBJ1-3

cdr3_aa: ASSLEYSNQPQH
v_call: TRBV27
j_call: TRBJ1-5

cdr3_aa: ASSPGQEVGYT
v_call: TRBV18
j_call: TRBJ1-2

cdr3_aa: ASSELGQGSQPQH
v_call: TRBV2
j_call: TRBJ1-5

cdr3_aa: AISGTGGSYEQY
v_call: TRBV10-3
j_call: TRBJ2-7

cdr3_aa: ASSWRNEQF
v_call: TRBV5-1
j_call: TRBJ2-1

cdr3_aa: ASSRTGNNEQF
v_call: TRBV6-6
j_call: TRBJ2-1